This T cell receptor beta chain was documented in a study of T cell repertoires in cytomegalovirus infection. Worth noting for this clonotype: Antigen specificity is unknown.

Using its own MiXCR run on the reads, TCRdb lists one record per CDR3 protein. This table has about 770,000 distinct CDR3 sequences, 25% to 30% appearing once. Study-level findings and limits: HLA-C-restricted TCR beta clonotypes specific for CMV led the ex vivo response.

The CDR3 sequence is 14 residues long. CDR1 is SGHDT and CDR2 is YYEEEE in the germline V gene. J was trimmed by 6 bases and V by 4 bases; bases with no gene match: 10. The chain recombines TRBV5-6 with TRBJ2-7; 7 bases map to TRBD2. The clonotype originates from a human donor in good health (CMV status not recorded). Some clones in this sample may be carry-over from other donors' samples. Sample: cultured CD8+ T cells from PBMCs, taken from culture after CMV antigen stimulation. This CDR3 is CASSNGGSFREQYF. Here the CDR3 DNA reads TGTGCCAGCAGCAACGGGGGGAGTTTTCGCGAGCAGTACTTC.